The 12 T cell receptor beta chains below come from one sample, sequenced in a study of T cell changes during pregnancy in multiple sclerosis. Assay: immunoSEQ multiplex PCR; the TCRdb copy retains only in-frame clones and omits some. The repertoire has 65,000 to 85,000 clones, more than 70% of them found once; the top ten carry approximately 1%. The sample was peripheral blood, taken in the first trimester of pregnancy. The receptors derive from a female donor in good health, enrolled as a control in a pregnancy study.

The chain joins TRBV9 to TRBJ2-2, with 10 bases lining up with TRBD1. The CDR3 loop spans 16 amino acids. Trimming removed 4 bases from V and 2 bases from J; junction bases left unmatched: 5. Germline CDR1 and CDR2: SGDLS and YYNGEE. The CDR3 here is CASSPRDRGNTGELFF. For the CDR3, the DNA is TGTGCCAGCAGCCCTCGGGACAGGGGTAACACCGGGGAGCTGTTTTTT. Together with reference TRBV9 and TRBJ2-2, the CDR3 gives the full variable domain: DSGVTQTPKHLITATGQRVTLRCSPRSGDLSVYWYQQSLDQGLQFLIQYYNGEERAKGNILERFSAQQFPDLHSELNLSSLELGDSALYFCASSPRDRGNTGELFFGEGSRLTVL.

The chain uses TRBV7-9 and TRBJ1-4; D gene unclear. Germline CDR1 reads SEHNR; CDR2 reads FQNEAQ (reference sequence). Trimming took 5 bases from V and 4 from J, leaving 5 bases between them. The CDR3 is made up of 12 amino acids. The CDR3: CASSPYNEKLFF. CDR3 DNA: TGTGCCAGCAGCCCTTATAATGAAAAACTGTTTTTT.

The chain recombines TRBV19 with TRBJ1-5; D is ambiguous. V was shortened by 8 bases and J by 7 bases, with 12 bases between the two germline ends. CDR1 and CDR2 (germline): LNHDA, SQIVND (reference sequence). CDR3 length: 12 residues. CDR3 nucleotide sequence: TGTGCCAGTCGTTCGAGTCGGCAGCCCCAGCATTTT. Protein: CASRSSRQPQHF. The full variable domain, with the rest looked up from reference TRBV19 and TRBJ1-5, is DGGITQSPKYLFRKEGQNVTLSCEQNLNHDAMYWYRQDPGQGLRLIYYSQIVNDFQKGDIAEGYSVSREKKESFPLTVTSAQKNPTAFYLCASRSSRQPQHFGDGTRLSIL.

The chain uses TRBV5-1 and TRBJ2-3; 7 bases match TRBD2. V trimming: 6 bases; J trimming: 5 bases; junction bases outside the gene matches: 15. The length of the CDR3 is 16 residues. Germline CDR1 reads SGHRS; CDR2 reads YFSETQ. The DNA for the CDR3 is TGCGCCAGCAAAGCCTCCGGGACTACGGGCTTAGATACGCAGTATTTT. This gives the protein CASKASGTTGLDTQYF.

This rearrangement joins TRBV14 to TRBJ2-7; D call uncertain. Looked up from germline, CDR1 is SGHDN and CDR2 is FVKESK. CDR3 size: 12 residues. Trimming removed 3 bases from V and 5 bases from J, with 8 bases in between. CDR3 amino acids: CASSQDSNEQYF. CDR3 coding DNA: TGTGCCAGCAGCCAGGATAGCAACGAGCAGTACTTC.

V is TRBV29-1 and J is TRBJ2-7, with D possibly being TRBD1 (5 bases). V dropped 4 bases and J dropped 2 bases, with 9 bases sitting between them. CDR3 size: 12 residues. The germline V gene encodes CDR1 SQVTM and CDR2 ANQGSEA. Written as DNA, the CDR3 is TGCAGCGTTGGGACAACACCCTACGAGCAGTACTTC. It is translated as CSVGTTPYEQYF.

This chain links TRBV28 with TRBJ2-6; 9 bases fit TRBD1. Germline assignment: CDR1 MDHEN and CDR2 SYDVKM. J lost 12 bases, V lost 5 bases, and 11 bases had no gene match. This CDR3 comprises 15 residues. CDR3 DNA sequence: TGTGCCAGCAGTCCCCCGACAGGGGGGCTCTTCGTCCTGACTTTC. This gives the protein CASSPPTGGLFVLTF.

This chain connects TRBV18 to TRBJ1-1; 8 bases line up with TRBD1. The CDR3 consists of 15 residues. V gave up 3 bases and J gave up 5 bases; unmatched junction bases: 8. Per the germline V gene, CDR1 is KGHSH and CDR2 is LQKENI. The CDR3 sequence: CASSPKTGGRTEAFF. The CDR3 coding sequence is TGTGCCAGCTCACCCAAAACAGGGGGGCGGACTGAAGCTTTCTTT.

CDR3 in amino acids: CASSGASGGFSYEQYF. In DNA, the CDR3 is TGTGCCAGCAGTGGGGCTAGCGGGGGATTCTCCTACGAGCAGTACTTC. The chain uses TRBV25-1 and TRBJ2-7; 10 bases align to TRBD2. Germline-derived CDR1 and CDR2 are MGHDK and SYGVNS. Trimming removed 4 bases from V and 0 bases from J; junction bases left unmatched: 6. The CDR3 extends over 16 amino acids.

The chain couples TRBV11-2 to TRBJ2-2, with 16 bases that match TRBD2. Germline lookup yields CDR1 SGHAT and CDR2 FQNNGV. This CDR3 region has 18 residues. After removal of 6 bases from V and 4 bases from J, the junction contained 8 bases not matched to a gene. This CDR3 is CASRKPGLAGGRTGELFF. The CDR3 DNA sequence: TGTGCCAGCAGGAAACCGGGACTAGCGGGAGGGCGCACCGGGGAGCTGTTTTTT.

The chain recombines TRBV5-1 with TRBJ1-2, with TRBD1 matching over 10 bases. The germline V gene encodes CDR1 SGHRS and CDR2 YFSETQ. The CDR3 extends over 16 amino acids. V shed 0 bases, J shed 8 bases, and the junction held 10 bases outside the gene matches. The CDR3 is CASSLAETGGAGGYTF. Here the CDR3 DNA reads TGCGCCAGCAGCTTGGCCGAGACAGGGGGCGCGGGGGGCTACACCTTC.

The chain joins TRBV11-2 to TRBJ2-7; 15 positions match TRBD2. Unmatched junction bases numbered 4, after V lost 8 bases and J lost 5 bases. The CDR3 loop spans 14 amino acids. CDR1 is SGHAT and CDR2 is FQNNGV in the germline V gene. The CDR3 sequence: CASGGTSGRNEQYF. The CDR3 DNA sequence: TGTGCCAGCGGCGGGACTAGCGGGAGGAACGAGCAGTACTTC.